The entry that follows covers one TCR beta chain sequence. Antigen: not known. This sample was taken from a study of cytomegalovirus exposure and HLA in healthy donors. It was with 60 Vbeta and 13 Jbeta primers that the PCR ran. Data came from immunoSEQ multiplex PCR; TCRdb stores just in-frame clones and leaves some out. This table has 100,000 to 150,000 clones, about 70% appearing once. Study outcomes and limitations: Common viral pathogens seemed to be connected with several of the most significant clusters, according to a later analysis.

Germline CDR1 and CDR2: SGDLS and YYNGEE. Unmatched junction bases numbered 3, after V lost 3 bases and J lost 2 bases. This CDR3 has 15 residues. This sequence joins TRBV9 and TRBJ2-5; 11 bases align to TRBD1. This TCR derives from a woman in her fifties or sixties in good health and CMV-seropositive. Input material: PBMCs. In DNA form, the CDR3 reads TGTGCCAGCAGCGCTCGGGACAGGGGGCAAGAGACCCAGTACTTC. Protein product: CASSARDRGQETQYF.